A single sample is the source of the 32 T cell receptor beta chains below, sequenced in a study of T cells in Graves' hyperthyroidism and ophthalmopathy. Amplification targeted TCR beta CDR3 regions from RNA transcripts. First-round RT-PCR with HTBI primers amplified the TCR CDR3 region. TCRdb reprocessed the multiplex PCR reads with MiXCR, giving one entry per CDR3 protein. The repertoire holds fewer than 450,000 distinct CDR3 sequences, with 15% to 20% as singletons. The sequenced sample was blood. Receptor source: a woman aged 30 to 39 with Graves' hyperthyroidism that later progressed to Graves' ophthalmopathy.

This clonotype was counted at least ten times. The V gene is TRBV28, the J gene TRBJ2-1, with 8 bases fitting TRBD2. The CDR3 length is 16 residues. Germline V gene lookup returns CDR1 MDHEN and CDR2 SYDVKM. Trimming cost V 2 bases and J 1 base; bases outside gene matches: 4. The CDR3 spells CASSLAGGLSYNEQFF. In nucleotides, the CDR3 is TGTGCCAGCAGTTTAGCGGGGGGACTATCCTACAATGAGCAGTTCTTC.

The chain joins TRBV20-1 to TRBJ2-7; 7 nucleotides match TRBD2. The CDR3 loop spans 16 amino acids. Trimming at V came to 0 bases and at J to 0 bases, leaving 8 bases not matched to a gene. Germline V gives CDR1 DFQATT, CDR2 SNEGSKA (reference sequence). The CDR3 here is CSARDLGGGTSYEQYF. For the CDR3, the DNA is TGCAGTGCTAGAGATCTGGGCGGGGGTACCTCCTACGAGCAGTACTTC.

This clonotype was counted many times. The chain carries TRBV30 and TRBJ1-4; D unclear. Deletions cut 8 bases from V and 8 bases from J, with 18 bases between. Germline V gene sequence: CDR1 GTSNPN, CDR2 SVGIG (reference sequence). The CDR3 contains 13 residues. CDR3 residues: CAHAGEGDEKLFF. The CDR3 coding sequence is TGTGCCCACGCGGGTGAGGGTGACGAAAAACTGTTTTTT.

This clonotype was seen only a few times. CDR3 nucleotides: TGTGCCAGCAGCCCCGGCGGCGGGGCTGAAGCTTTCTTT. This codes for CASSPGGGAEAFF. The chain uses TRBV5-4 and TRBJ1-1; no definite D call. Looked up from germline, CDR1 is SGHNT and CDR2 is YYREEE (reference sequence). The CDR3 is 13 residues long. The ends were cut back, 4 bases at V and 6 bases at J, with 13 bases in the middle.

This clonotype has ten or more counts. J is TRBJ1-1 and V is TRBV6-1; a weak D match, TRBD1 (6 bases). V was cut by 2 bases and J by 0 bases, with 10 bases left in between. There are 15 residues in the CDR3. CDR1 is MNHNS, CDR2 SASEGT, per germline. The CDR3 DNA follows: TGTGCCAGCAGTGAATTCACAGGGATGAACACTGAAGCTTTCTTT. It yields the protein CASSEFTGMNTEAFF.

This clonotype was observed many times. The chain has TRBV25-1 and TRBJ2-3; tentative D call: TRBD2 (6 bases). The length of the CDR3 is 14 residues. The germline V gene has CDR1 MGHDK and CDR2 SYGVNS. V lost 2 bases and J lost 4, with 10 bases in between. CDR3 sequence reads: CASSEEEGPDTQYF. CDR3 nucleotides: TGTGCCAGCAGTGAAGAGGAGGGCCCAGATACGCAGTATTTT.

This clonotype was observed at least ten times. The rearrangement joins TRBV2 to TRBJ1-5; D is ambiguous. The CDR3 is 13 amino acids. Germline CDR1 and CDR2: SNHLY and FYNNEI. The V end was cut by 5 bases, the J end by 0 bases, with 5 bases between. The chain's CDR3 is CASSPFSNQPQHF. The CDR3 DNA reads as TGTGCCAGCAGTCCGTTTAGCAATCAGCCCCAGCATTTT.

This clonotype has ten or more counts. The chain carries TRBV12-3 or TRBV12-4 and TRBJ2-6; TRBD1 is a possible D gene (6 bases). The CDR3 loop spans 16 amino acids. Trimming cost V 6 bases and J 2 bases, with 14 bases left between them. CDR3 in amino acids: CASRPTGPTGANVLTF. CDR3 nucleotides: TGTGCCAGCAGACCAACAGGGCCTACTGGGGCCAACGTCCTGACTTTC.

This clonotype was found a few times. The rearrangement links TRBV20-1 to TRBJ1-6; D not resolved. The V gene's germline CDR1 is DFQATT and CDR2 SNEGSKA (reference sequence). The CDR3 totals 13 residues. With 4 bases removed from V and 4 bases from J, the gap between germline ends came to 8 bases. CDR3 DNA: TGCAGTGCTACTTCCCTATATAATTCACCCCTCCACTTT. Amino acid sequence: CSATSLYNSPLHF.

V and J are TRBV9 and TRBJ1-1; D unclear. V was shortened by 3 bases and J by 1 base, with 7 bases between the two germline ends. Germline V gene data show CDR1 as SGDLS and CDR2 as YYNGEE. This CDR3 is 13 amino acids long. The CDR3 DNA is TGTGCCAGCAGCGCGCACAGGAACACTGAAGCTTTCTTT. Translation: CASSAHRNTEAFF. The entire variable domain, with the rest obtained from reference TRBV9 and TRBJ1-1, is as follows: DSGVTQTPKHLITATGQRVTLRCSPRSGDLSVYWYQQSLDQGLQFLIQYYNGEERAKGNILERFSAQQFPDLHSELNLSSLELGDSALYFCASSAHRNTEAFFGQGTRLTVV.

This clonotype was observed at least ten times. This chain's CDR3 is CASSLPRGSYEQYF. The DNA for the CDR3 is TGTGCCAGCAGTCTGCCCCGGGGGTCCTACGAGCAGTACTTC. The chain uses TRBV12-3 or TRBV12-4 and TRBJ2-7; D may be TRBD2 (6 bases). The CDR3 has 14 amino acids. V lost 5 bases and J 1 base, leaving 12 bases between the germline ends.

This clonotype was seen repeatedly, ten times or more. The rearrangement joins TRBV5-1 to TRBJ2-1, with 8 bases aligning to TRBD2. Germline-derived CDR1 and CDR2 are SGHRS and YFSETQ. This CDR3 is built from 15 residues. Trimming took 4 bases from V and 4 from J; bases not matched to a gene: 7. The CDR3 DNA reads TGCGCCAGCAGCCCCACTAGCGGAACTTACAATGAGCAGTTCTTC. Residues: CASSPTSGTYNEQFF.

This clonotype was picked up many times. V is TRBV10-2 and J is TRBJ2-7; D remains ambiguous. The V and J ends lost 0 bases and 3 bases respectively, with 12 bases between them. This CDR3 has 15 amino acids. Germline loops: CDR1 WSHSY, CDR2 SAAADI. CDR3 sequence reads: CASSESVRHRYEQYF. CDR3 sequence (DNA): TGCGCCAGCAGTGAGTCTGTTAGACATCGCTACGAGCAGTACTTC.

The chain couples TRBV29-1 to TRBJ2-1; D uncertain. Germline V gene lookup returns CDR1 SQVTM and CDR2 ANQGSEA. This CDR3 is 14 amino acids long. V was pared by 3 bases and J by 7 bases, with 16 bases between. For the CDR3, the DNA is TGCAGCGTTGAGAAGCCAGGAACAGCTAATGAGCAGTTCTTC. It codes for CSVEKPGTANEQFF.

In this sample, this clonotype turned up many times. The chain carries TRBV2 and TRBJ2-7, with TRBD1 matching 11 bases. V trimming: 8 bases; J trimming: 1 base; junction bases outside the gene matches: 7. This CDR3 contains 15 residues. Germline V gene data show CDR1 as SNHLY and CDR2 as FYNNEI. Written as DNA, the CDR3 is TGTGCCAGCGGGGGGGGACAGGGGGTTTCCTACGAGCAGTACTTC. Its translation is CASGGGQGVSYEQYF.

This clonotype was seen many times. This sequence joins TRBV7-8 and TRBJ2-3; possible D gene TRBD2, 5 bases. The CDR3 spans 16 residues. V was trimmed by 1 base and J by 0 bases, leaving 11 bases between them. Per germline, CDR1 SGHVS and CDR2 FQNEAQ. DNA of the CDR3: TGTGCCAGCAGCTTAGATAGCGACACTAGCACAGATACGCAGTATTTT. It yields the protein CASSLDSDTSTDTQYF.

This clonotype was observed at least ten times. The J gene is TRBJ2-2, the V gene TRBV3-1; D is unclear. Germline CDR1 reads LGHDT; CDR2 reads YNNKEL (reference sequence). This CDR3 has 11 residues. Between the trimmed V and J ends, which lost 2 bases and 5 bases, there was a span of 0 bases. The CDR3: CASSQTGELFF. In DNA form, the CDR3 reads TGTGCCAGCAGCCAAACCGGGGAGCTGTTTTTT.

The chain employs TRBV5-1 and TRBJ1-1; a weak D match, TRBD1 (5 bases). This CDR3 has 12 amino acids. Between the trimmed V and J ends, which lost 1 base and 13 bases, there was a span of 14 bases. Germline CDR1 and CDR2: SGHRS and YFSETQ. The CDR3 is CASSLTGPAVFF. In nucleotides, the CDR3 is TGCGCCAGCAGCTTGACAGGTCCGGCGGTTTTCTTT.

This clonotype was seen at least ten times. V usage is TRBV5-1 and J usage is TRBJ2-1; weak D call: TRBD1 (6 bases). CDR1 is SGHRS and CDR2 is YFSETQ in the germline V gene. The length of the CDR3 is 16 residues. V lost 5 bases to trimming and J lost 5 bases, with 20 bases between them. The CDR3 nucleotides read TGCGCCAGCAGTGCTTCCCCCCCAGGGGCCGACAATGAGCAGTTCTTC. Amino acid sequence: CASSASPPGADNEQFF. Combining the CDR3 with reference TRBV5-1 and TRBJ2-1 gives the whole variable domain KAGVTQTPRYLIKTRGQQVTLSCSPISGHRSVSWYQQTPGQGLQFLFEYFSETQRNKGNFPGRFSGRQFSNSRSEMNVSTLELGDSALYLCASSASPPGADNEQFFGPGTRLTVL.

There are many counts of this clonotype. Here the CDR3 reads CASSELGGGADEQFF. The DNA of the CDR3 is TGTGCCAGCAGTGAATTGGGCGGGGGGGCCGATGAGCAGTTCTTC. V is TRBV2 and J is TRBJ2-1; 9 nucleotides agree with TRBD2. The CDR3 is made up of 15 amino acids. Germline lookup yields CDR1 SNHLY and CDR2 FYNNEI. The junction had 7 bases not matched to a gene; V was cut back by 2 bases and J by 8 bases.

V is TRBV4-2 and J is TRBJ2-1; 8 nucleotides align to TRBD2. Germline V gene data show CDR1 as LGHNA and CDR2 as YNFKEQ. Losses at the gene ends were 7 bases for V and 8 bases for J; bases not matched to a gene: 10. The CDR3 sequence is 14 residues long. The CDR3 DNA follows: TGTGCCAGCACGACTCTACGGCGGGGGGATGAGCAGTTCTTC. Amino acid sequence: CASTTLRRGDEQFF.

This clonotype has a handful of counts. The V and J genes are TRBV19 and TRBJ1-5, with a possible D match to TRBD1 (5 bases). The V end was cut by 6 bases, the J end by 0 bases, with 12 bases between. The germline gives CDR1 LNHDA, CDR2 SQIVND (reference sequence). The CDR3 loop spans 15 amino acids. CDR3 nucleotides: TGTGCCAGTAGAATATTCCAGGGTAGCAATCAGCCCCAGCATTTT. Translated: CASRIFQGSNQPQHF.

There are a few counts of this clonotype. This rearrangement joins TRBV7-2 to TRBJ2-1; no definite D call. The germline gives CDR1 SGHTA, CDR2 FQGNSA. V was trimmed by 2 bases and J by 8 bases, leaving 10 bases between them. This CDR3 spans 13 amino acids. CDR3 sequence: CASSLLVRHEQFF. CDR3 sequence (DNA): TGTGCCAGCAGCTTACTAGTAAGGCATGAGCAGTTCTTC.

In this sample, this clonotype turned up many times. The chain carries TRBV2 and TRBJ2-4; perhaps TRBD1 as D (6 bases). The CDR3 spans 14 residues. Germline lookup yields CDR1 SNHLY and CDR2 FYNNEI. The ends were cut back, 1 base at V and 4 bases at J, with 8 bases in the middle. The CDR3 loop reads CASSEVQGKNIQYF. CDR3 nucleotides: TGTGCCAGCAGTGAAGTGCAGGGGAAAAACATTCAGTACTTC.

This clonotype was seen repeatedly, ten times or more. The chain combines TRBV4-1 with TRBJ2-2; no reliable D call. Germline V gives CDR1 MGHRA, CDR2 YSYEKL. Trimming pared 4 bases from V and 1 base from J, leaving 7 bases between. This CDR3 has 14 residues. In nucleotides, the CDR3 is TGCGCCAGCAGCCCGTCAGAGAACACCGGGGAGCTGTTTTTT. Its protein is CASSPSENTGELFF.

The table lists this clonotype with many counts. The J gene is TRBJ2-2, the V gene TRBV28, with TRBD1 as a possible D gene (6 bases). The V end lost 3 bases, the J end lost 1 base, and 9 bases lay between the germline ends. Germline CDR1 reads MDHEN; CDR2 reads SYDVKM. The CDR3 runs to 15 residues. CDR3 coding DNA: TGTGCCAGCAGTTTTCACAGGGTGAACACCGGGGAGCTGTTTTTT. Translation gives CASSFHRVNTGELFF.

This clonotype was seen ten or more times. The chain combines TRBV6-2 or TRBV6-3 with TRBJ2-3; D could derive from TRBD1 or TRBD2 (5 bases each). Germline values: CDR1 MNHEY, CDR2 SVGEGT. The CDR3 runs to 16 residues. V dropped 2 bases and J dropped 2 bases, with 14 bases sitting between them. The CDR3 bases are TGTGCCAGCAGTTACCACGGGGCTTTGTTCACAGATACGCAGTATTTT. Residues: CASSYHGALFTDTQYF.

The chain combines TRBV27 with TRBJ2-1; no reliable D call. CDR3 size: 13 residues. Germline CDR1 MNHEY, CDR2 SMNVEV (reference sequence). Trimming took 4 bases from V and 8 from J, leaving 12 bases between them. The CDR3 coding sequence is TGTGCCAGCAGTTACCCAAACGGCGATGAGCAGTTCTTC. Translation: CASSYPNGDEQFF.

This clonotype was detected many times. The CDR3 nucleotides are TGTGCCAGCAGCTTTTTCCCTAGCAGGGGGATTGTTGGTTATGGCTACACCTTC. Its protein is CASSFFPSRGIVGYGYTF. The V call is TRBV27, the J call TRBJ1-2, with 7 positions matching TRBD1. Germline trimming cut 6 bases from V and 5 bases from J; bases unmatched to any gene: 21. This CDR3 spans 18 amino acids. CDR1 MNHEY and CDR2 SMNVEV come from the germline V gene (reference sequence).

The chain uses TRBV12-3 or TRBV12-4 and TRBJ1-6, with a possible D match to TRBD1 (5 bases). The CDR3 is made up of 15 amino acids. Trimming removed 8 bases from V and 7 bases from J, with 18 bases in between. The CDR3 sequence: CASWMFGAANSPLHF. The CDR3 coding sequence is TGTGCCAGCTGGATGTTCGGGGCAGCGAATTCACCCCTCCACTTT.

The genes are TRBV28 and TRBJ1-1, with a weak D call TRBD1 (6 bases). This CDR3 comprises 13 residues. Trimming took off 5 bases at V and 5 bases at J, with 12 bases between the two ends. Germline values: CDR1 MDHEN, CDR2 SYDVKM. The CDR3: CASSLTGLTEAFF. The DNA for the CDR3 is TGTGCCAGCAGTCTAACAGGGTTAACTGAAGCTTTCTTT.

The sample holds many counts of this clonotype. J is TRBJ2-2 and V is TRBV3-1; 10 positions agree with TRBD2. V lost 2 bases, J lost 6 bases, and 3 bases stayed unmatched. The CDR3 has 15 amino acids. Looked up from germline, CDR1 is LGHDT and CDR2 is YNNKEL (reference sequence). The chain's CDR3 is CASSQLAGDAGELFF. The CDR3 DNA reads TGTGCCAGCAGCCAACTAGCGGGAGATGCCGGGGAGCTGTTTTTT.